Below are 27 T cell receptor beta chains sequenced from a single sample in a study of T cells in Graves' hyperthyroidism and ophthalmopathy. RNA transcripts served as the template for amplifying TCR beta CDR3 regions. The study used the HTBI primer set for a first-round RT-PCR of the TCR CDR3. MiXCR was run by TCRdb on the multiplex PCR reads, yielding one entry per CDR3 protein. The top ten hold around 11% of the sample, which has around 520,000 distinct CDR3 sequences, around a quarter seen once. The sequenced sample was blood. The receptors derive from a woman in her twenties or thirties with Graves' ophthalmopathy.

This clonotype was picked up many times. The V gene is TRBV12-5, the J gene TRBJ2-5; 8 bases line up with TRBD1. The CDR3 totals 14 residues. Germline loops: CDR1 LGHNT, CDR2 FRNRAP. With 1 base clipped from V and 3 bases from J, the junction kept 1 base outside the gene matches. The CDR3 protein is CASGLDRGKETQYF. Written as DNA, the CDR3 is TGTGCTAGTGGTTTGGACAGGGGGAAAGAGACCCAGTACTTC.

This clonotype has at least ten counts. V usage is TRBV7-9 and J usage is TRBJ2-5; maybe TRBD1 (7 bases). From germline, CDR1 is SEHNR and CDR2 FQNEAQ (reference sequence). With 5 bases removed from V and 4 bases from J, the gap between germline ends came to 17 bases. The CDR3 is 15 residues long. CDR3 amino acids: CASSLTSRGVETQYF. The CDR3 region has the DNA TGTGCCAGCAGCCTCACCAGCAGGGGGGTAGAGACCCAGTACTTC.

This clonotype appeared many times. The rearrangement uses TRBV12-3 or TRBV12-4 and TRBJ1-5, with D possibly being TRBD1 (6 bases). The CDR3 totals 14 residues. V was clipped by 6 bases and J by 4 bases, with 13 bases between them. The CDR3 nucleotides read TGTGCCAGCAGCCCCCTAGGGGGGAATCAGCCCCAGCATTTT. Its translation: CASSPLGGNQPQHF.

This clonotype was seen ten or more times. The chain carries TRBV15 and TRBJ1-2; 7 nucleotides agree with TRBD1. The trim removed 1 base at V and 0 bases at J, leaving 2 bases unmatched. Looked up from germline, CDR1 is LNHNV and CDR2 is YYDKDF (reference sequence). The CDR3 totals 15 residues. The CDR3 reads CATSRGQGANYGYTF. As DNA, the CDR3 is TGTGCCACCAGCAGAGGACAGGGAGCTAACTATGGCTACACCTTC.

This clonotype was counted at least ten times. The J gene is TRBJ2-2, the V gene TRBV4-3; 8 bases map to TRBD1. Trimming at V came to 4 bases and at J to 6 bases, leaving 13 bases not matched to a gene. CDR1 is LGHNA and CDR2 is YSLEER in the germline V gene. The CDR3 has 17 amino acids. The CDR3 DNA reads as TGCGCCAGCAGCCGGATGACAGCCGGACAGGGTGCCGGGGAGCTGTTTTTT. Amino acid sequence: CASSRMTAGQGAGELFF.

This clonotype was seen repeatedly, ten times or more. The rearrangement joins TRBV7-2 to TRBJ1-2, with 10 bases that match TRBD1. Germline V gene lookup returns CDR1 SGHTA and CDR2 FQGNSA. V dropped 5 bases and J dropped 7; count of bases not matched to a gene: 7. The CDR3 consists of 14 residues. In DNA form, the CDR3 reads TGTGCCAGCAGCCCCGACAGGGGGCAAGGTGGCTACACCTTC. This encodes CASSPDRGQGGYTF.

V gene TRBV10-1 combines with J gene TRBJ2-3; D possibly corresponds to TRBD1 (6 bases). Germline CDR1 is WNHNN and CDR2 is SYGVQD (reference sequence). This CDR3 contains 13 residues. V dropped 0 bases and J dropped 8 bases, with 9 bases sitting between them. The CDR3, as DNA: TGCGCCAGCAGTGAGTCCCCCAGGGGTACGCAGTATTTT. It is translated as CASSESPRGTQYF.

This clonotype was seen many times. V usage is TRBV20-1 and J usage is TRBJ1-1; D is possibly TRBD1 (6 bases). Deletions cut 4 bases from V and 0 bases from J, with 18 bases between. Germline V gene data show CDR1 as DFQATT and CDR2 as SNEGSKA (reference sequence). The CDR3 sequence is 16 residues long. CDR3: CSATGPGGSMNTEAFF. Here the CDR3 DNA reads TGCAGTGCTACCGGACCGGGGGGCTCGATGAACACTGAAGCTTTCTTT.

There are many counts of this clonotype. The CDR3 region is CASSLDDRGETQYF. CDR3 nucleotides: TGTGCCAGCAGTTTAGATGACAGGGGGGAGACCCAGTACTTC. V usage is TRBV12-3 or TRBV12-4 and J usage is TRBJ2-5, with 9 bases identical to TRBD1. Germline trimming cut 1 base from V and 5 bases from J; bases unmatched to any gene: 2. The CDR3 is made up of 14 amino acids.

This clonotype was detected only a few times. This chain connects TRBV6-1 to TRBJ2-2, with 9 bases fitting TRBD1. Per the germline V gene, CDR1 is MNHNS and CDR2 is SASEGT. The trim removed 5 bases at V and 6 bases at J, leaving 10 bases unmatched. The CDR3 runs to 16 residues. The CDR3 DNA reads TGTGCCAGCAGTCGGACGCCGGGACAGGGACCCGGGGAGCTGTTTTTT. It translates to CASSRTPGQGPGELFF.

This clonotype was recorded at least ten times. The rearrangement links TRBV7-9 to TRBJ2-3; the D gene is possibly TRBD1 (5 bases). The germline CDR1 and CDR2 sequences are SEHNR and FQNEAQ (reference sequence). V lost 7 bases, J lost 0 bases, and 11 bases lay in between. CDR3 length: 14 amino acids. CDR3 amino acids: CASNPQGSTDTQYF. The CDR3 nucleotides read TGTGCCAGCAACCCCCAGGGCAGCACAGATACGCAGTATTTT.

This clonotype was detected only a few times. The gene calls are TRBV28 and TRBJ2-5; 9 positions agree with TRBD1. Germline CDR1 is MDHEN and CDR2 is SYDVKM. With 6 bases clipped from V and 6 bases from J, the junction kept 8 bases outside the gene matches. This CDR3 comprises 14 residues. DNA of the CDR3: TGTGCCAGCAGCCCCCGGGACAGGGCTCAGACCCAGTACTTC. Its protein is CASSPRDRAQTQYF.

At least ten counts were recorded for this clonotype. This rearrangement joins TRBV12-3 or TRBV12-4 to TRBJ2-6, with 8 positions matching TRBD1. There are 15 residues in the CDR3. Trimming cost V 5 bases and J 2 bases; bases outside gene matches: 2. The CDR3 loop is CASSQDRAGANVLTF. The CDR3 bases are TGTGCCAGCAGTCAGGACAGGGCTGGGGCCAACGTCCTGACTTTC.

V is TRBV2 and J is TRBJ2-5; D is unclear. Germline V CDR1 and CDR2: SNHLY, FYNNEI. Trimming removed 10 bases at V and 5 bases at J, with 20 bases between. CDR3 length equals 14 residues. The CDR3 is CATLPQSGSETQYF. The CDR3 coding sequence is TGTGCCACCCTACCCCAATCGGGTTCCGAGACCCAGTACTTC.

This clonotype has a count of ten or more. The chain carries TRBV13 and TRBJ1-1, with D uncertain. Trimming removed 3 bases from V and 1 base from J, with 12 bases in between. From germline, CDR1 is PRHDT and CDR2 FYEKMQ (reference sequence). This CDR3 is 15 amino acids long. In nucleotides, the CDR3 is TGTGCCAGCAGCTTTGAGAGGATGGGGAACACTGAAGCTTTCTTT. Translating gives CASSFERMGNTEAFF.

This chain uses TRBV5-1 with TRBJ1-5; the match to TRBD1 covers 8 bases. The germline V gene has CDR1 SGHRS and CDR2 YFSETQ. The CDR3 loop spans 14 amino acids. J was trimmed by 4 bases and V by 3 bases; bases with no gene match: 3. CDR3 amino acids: CASSSGQENQPQHF. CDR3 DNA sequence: TGCGCCAGCAGCTCGGGACAGGAGAATCAGCCCCAGCATTTT.

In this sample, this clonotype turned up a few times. This chain's CDR3 is CASIGSTGEGSYEQYF. The CDR3 nucleotides read TGTGCCAGCATTGGGAGCACGGGGGAAGGTTCCTACGAGCAGTACTTC. The chain joins TRBV12-3 or TRBV12-4 to TRBJ2-7, with TRBD2 as a possible D gene (6 bases). CDR3 length: 16 residues. V was clipped by 7 bases and J by 1 base, with 20 bases between them.

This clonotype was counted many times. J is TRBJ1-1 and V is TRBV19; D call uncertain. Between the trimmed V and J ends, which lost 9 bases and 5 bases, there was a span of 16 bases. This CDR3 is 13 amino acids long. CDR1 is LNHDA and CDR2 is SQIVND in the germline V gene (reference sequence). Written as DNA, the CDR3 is TGTGCCAGCCTTAGGGAGGGTGGAACTGAAGCTTTCTTT. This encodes CASLREGGTEAFF.

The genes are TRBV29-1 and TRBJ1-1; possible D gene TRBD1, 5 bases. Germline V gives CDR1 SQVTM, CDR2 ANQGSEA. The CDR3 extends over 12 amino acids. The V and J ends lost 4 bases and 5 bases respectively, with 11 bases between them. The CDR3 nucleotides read TGCAGCGTTGTTGCGGGGGGGACTGAAGCTTTCTTT. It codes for CSVVAGGTEAFF.

The CDR3 region has the DNA TGTGCCAGCAGTGATAAAGGAAATAGATGGGATGGCTACACCTTC. Protein: CASSDKGNRWDGYTF. This chain links TRBV6-1 with TRBJ1-2; D remains unclear. Germline V lookup: CDR1 MNHNS, CDR2 SASEGT. There are 15 residues in the CDR3. Trimming took off 3 bases at V and 6 bases at J, with 17 bases between the two ends.

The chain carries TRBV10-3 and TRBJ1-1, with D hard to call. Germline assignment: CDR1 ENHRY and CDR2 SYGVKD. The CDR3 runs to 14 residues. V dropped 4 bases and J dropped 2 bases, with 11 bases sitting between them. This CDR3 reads CAISGETGNTEAFF. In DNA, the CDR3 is TGTGCCATCAGTGGCGAGACGGGCAACACTGAAGCTTTCTTT.

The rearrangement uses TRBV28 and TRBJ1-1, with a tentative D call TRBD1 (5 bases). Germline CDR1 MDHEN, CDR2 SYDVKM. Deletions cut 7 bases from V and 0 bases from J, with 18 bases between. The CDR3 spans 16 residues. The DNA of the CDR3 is TGTGCCAGCAACCTTTCCGAGGGGTCGATGAACACTGAAGCTTTCTTT. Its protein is CASNLSEGSMNTEAFF.

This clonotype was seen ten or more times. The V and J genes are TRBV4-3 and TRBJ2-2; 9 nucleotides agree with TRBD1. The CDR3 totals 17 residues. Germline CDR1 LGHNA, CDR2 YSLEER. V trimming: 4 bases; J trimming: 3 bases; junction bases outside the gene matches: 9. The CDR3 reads CASSREPGTGYTGELFF. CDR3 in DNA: TGCGCCAGCAGCCGGGAACCAGGGACAGGGTACACCGGGGAGCTGTTTTTT.

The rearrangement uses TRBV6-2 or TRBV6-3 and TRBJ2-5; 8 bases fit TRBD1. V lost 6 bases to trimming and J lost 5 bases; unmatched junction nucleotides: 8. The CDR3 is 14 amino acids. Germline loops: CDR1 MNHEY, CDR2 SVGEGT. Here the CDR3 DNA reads TGTGCCAGCAGCCCGACAGGGGAACGGGAGACCCAGTACTTC. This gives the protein CASSPTGERETQYF.

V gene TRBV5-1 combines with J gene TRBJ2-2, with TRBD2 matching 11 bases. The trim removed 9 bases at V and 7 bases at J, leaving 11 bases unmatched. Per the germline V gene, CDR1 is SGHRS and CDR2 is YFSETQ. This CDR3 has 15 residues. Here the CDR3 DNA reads TGCGCCAACTCGGAACTAGCGGGGGACAGCGGGGAGCTGTTTTTT. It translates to CANSELAGDSGELFF.

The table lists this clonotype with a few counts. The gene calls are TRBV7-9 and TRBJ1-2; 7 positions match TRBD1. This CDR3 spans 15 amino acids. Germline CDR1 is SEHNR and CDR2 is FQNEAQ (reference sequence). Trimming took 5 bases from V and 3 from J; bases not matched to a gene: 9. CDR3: CASSQLRDRDYGYTF. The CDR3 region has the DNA TGTGCCAGCAGCCAACTCCGGGACAGAGACTATGGCTACACCTTC.

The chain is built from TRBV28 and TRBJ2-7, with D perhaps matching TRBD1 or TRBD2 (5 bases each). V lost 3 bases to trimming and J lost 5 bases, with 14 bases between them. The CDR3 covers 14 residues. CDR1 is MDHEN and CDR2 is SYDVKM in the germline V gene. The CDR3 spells CASSFRDRRHEQYF. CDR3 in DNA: TGTGCCAGCAGTTTTAGGGACCGAAGGCACGAGCAGTACTTC.